This T cell receptor beta chain was identified in a study of T cell changes during pregnancy in multiple sclerosis. Clones were read by immunoSEQ multiplex PCR, and TCRdb kept only the in-frame ones, dropping some. The table has under 50,000 clones, more than 90% seen once. Germline assignment: CDR1 WSHSY and CDR2 SAAADI. The length of the CDR3 is 13 residues. The ends were cut back, 3 bases at V and 4 bases at J, with 7 bases in the middle. The chain couples TRBV10-2 to TRBJ1-5, with D perhaps matching TRBD1 (5 bases). The specimen was CD8+ T cells from peripheral blood mononuclear cells, collected in the third trimester of pregnancy. This clonotype originated in a female donor with multiple sclerosis, enrolled in a pregnancy study. In DNA, the CDR3 is TGCGCCAGCAGTGATTCAGGGAATCAGCCCCAGCATTTT. Translating gives CASSDSGNQPQHF.